This record covers a single T cell receptor beta chain. Clones were sequenced by immunoSEQ multiplex PCR, and TCRdb holds only the in-frame ones, with some missing. The data show about 30,000 clones, with roughly 90% seen just once and 6.8% held by the top ten. The sample originates from a study of lymphopenia after photon versus proton radiotherapy. Germline CDR1 reads SEHNR; CDR2 reads FQNEAQ (reference sequence). V dropped 3 bases and J dropped 7 bases, with 7 bases sitting between them. The CDR3 is 11 residues long. This chain uses TRBV7-9 with TRBJ2-7; D gene ambiguous. The sequencing used peripheral blood, collected from a patient treated with photon-based radiotherapy. This clonotype originated in a woman aged 45-60 years with pancreatic cancer. The CDR3 nucleotides are TGTGCCAGCAGCTTGGATTGGGAGCAGTACTTC. Its protein product is CASSLDWEQYF.